These T cell receptor beta chains were read from a single sample in a study of blood T cell repertoires in COVID-19. TCRdb keeps only in-frame clones here, not all; method: immunoSEQ multiplex PCR. The sample records approximately 150,000 clones, roughly 87% being singletons. Sequenced input: peripheral blood. The receptors here all came from a woman aged 50 to 65 with acute or convalescent COVID-19. Both conserved end residues are part of each CDR3. D genes are given only for firm matches. The size of a clone is reported for some rows only, either as once, few or many, or as a class for expanded clones.

>TRBD1|NA|TRBJ1-6|TRBV7-9
CAIQGAGNSPLHF
TGTGCCATCCAGGGGGCGGGAAATTCACCCCTCCACTTT
>TRBD1|once|TRBJ2-5|TRBV5-1
CASSPTAGTGLETQYF
TGCGCCAGCAGCCCTACCGCCGGGACAGGGTTAGAGACCCAGTACTTC
>NA|NA|TRBJ1-1|TRBV6-5
CASSRQLNTEAFF
TGTGCCAGCAGTCGACAGTTGAACACTGAAGCTTTCTTT
>NA|NA|TRBJ2-3|TRBV7-6
CASSPPGKSDTQYF
TGTGCCAGCAGCCCACCAGGAAAGAGCGATACGCAGTATTTT
>NA|NA|TRBJ1-6|TRBV6-6
CASSSGGTSPLHF
TGTGCCAGCAGCTCGGGGGGAACCTCACCCCTCCACTTT
>NA|once|TRBJ2-3|TRBV5-1
CASSLSGPSDTQYF
TGCGCCAGCAGCTTGAGCGGGCCTTCAGATACGCAGTATTTT
>NA|few|TRBJ2-1|TRBV20-1
CSASWAPRQFF
TGCAGTGCGAGCTGGGCCCCACGGCAGTTCTTC
>TRBD1|once|TRBJ1-6|TRBV6-1
CASSVPTGGPISPLHF
TGTGCCAGCAGTGTTCCGACAGGGGGCCCGATTTCACCCCTCCACTTT
>NA|NA|TRBJ2-3|TRBV20-1
CSASGGRIQTDTQYF
TGCAGTGCTAGTGGAGGGAGGATACAAACAGATACGCAGTATTTT
>TRBD1|NA|TRBJ2-2|TRBV5-4
CASRRGQGAAGELFF
TGTGCCAGCAGACGGGGACAGGGGGCGGCCGGGGAGCTGTTTTTT
>TRBD1|NA|TRBJ1-2|TRBV7-9
CASSLGGTGYGYTF
TGTGCCAGCAGCTTAGGAGGGACAGGCTATGGCTACACCTTC
>NA|NA|TRBJ2-5|TRBV11-3
CASSLGERGGVQETQYF
TGTGCCAGCAGCTTAGGGGAGCGAGGGGGAGTTCAAGAGACCCAGTACTTC
>TRBD1|once|TRBJ1-6|TRBV29-1
CSARTGGDSPLHF
TGCAGCGCCCGGACAGGGGGCGATTCACCCCTCCACTTT
>NA|NA|TRBJ2-3|TRBV5-6
CASSFGGASDTQYF
TGTGCCAGCAGCTTCGGAGGGGCGTCAGATACGCAGTATTTT
>NA|NA|TRBJ2-5|TRBV18
CASSPPTDRETQYF
TGTGCCAGCTCACCACCGACAGACAGAGAGACCCAGTACTTC
>NA|NA|TRBJ1-1|TRBV6-5
CASVGGAGTEAFF
TGTGCCAGCGTAGGAGGGGCCGGCACTGAAGCTTTCTTT
>TRBD2|NA|TRBJ2-1|TRBV19
CASRTTAGGYNEQFF
TGTGCCAGTAGGACGACAGCGGGGGGGTACAATGAGCAGTTCTTC
>TRBD1|many|TRBJ2-3|TRBV7-7
CASSSGQGSDTQYF
TGTGCCAGCAGCTCAGGACAGGGTTCAGATACGCAGTATTTT
>NA|NA|TRBJ2-1|TRBV9
CASSPLGTLLGNEQFF
TGTGCCAGCAGCCCTCTGGGGACTCTCCTTGGCAATGAGCAGTTCTTC
>NA|NA|TRBJ1-5|TRBV7-8
CASSLGTMSNQPQHF
TGTGCCAGCAGCTTAGGGACAATGAGCAATCAGCCCCAGCATTTT
>TRBD2|NA|TRBJ2-7|TRBV5-1
CASSSGGLAEPSYEQYF
TGCGCCAGCAGTTCTGGGGGACTAGCGGAACCCTCCTACGAGCAGTACTTC
>TRBD2|NA|TRBJ2-3|TRBV14
CASSQRLAGADTQYF
TGTGCCAGCAGCCAAAGACTAGCGGGCGCAGATACGCAGTATTTT
>NA|NA|TRBJ1-3|TRBV5-5
CASSLDGNTIYF
TGTGCCAGCAGCTTGGACGGGAACACCATATATTTT
>TRBD2|once|TRBJ2-5|TRBV7-2
CASSLASGGLQETQYF
TGTGCCAGCAGCTTAGCTAGCGGGGGGCTCCAAGAGACCCAGTACTTC
>TRBD1|NA|TRBJ1-1|TRBV11-3
CASSLDRVTGSGTEAFF
TGTGCCAGCAGCCTTGACAGGGTAACAGGTTCGGGCACTGAAGCTTTCTTT
>NA|NA|TRBJ2-7|TRBV10-1
CASSGEGEQYF
TGCGCCAGCAGCGGAGAGGGCGAGCAGTACTTC
>NA|NA|TRBJ1-2|TRBV6-5
CAGQNYGYTF
TGTGCCGGGCAGAACTATGGCTACACCTTC
>TRBD1|NA|TRBJ2-2|TRBV5-6
CASSFRTGTNTGELFF
TGTGCCAGCAGCTTTAGGACAGGGACGAACACCGGGGAGCTGTTTTTT
>NA|NA|TRBJ2-2|TRBV11-2
CASSSQGGTGELFF
TGTGCCAGCAGCTCCCAAGGGGGCACCGGGGAGCTGTTTTTT
>TRBD1|once|TRBJ1-2|TRBV4-3
CASSQVAGGDYGYTF
TGCGCCAGCAGCCAAGTGGCAGGGGGAGACTATGGCTACACCTTC
>TRBD2|NA|TRBJ2-1|TRBV9
CASSGYGTSGGAYKPYNEQFF
TGTGCCAGCAGCGGCTACGGGACTAGCGGGGGGGCCTATAAACCCTACAATGAGCAGTTCTTC
>NA|NA|TRBJ1-6|TRBV19
CASSLLDSSYNSPLHF
TGTGCCAGTAGCCTTCTGGACAGCTCCTATAATTCACCCCTCCACTTT
>NA|NA|TRBJ1-2|TRBV29-1
CSSAGGEGYTF
TGCAGCTCCGCGGGGGGGGAAGGCTACACCTTC
>NA|NA|TRBJ1-5|TRBV5-4
CASSLDRDQPQHF
TGTGCCAGCAGCTTGGACAGGGATCAGCCCCAGCATTTT
>TRBD1|NA|TRBJ1-2|TRBV3-1/TRBV3-2
CASSTRTGCPRYGYTF
TGTGCCAGCAGCACCCGGACAGGGTGTCCACGCTATGGCTACACCTTC
>TRBD2|NA|TRBJ2-3|TRBV9
CASSPRTSRGTTQYF
TGTGCCAGCAGCCCTCGGACTAGCCGGGGAACTACGCAGTATTTT
>NA|NA|TRBJ1-2|TRBV4-3
CASSQGTEVYGYTF
TGCGCCAGCAGCCAAGGGACAGAGGTCTATGGCTACACCTTC
>TRBD1|NA|TRBJ1-2|TRBV24-1
CATSGAGGWNGYTF
TGTGCCACCAGTGGGGCAGGGGGTTGGAATGGCTACACCTTC
>NA|NA|TRBJ2-7|TRBV13
CASSLGDSDYEQYF
TGTGCCAGCAGCTTGGGGGACTCCGACTACGAGCAGTACTTC
>TRBD1|NA|TRBJ1-4|TRBV27
CASSSPPEGTGNEKLFF
TGTGCCAGCAGTTCTCCACCTGAAGGGACAGGAAATGAAAAACTGTTTTTT
>NA|NA|TRBJ1-1|TRBV5-6
CASSFTGSPEAFF
TGTGCCAGCAGCTTTACAGGCAGCCCTGAAGCTTTCTTT
>TRBD2|NA|TRBJ2-5|TRBV29-1
CSVGGGREETQYF
TGCAGCGTTGGCGGGGGGCGAGAAGAGACCCAGTACTTC
>NA|NA|TRBJ1-5|TRBV3-1/TRBV3-2
CASSQGGYSQPQHF
TGTGCCAGCAGTCAAGGAGGGTATTCTCAGCCCCAGCATTTT
>TRBD1|NA|TRBJ1-2|TRBV28
CASRRQGVAYGYTF
TGTGCCAGCAGGCGACAGGGGGTTGCCTATGGCTACACCTTC
>NA|NA|TRBJ2-7|TRBV19
CATSSRQADEQYF
TGTGCCACCTCGTCCCGACAGGCGGACGAGCAGTACTTC
>TRBD2|NA|TRBJ2-1|TRBV7-2
CASSPPGLAGAREQFF
TGTGCCAGCAGCCCTCCGGGACTAGCGGGAGCCAGGGAGCAGTTCTTC
>NA|NA|TRBJ1-1|TRBV20-1
CSASTGIMTEAFF
TGCAGTGCTAGTACAGGAATCATGACTGAAGCTTTCTTT
>NA|NA|TRBJ2-5|TRBV12-3/TRBV12-4
CASKLALEETQYF
TGTGCCAGCAAGCTCGCGTTAGAAGAGACCCAGTACTTC
>TRBD1|NA|TRBJ2-7|TRBV11-3
CASSFSQGAYEQYF
TGTGCCAGCAGCTTTTCACAGGGGGCCTACGAGCAGTACTTC
>TRBD2|once|TRBJ2-2|TRBV7-2
CASSFGLAGGLSPGELFF
TGTGCCAGCAGCTTCGGACTAGCGGGGGGCCTGTCTCCCGGGGAGCTGTTTTTT
>NA|once|TRBJ1-5|TRBV19
CASSPSGGISNQPQHF
TGTGCCAGTAGTCCCAGTGGGGGCATCAGCAATCAGCCCCAGCATTTT
>TRBD1|NA|TRBJ1-2|TRBV6-1
CASSERDSLYGYTF
TGTGCCAGCAGTGAAAGGGACAGCCTCTATGGCTACACCTTC
>NA|few|TRBJ1-1|TRBV30
CAWRGRDFRGTFF
TGTGCCTGGAGGGGCCGGGACTTCCGGGGAACTTTCTTT
>TRBD2|NA|TRBJ2-1|TRBV7-2
CASTSGTSGSNEQFF
TGTGCCAGCACCTCCGGGACTAGCGGGAGCAATGAGCAGTTCTTC
>NA|NA|TRBJ2-7|TRBV11-2
CASSLAGSTYEQYF
TGTGCCAGCAGCTTAGCCGGGAGCACCTACGAGCAGTACTTC
>TRBD2|NA|TRBJ2-7|TRBV11-2
CASSSGLDSREQYF
TGTGCCAGCAGCTCGGGACTAGATTCTAGAGAGCAGTACTTC
>TRBD1|NA|TRBJ1-2|TRBV18
CASSPPRDRVDYGYTF
TGTGCCAGCTCACCACCGAGGGACAGGGTGGACTATGGCTACACCTTC
>NA|NA|TRBJ1-3|TRBV27
CASSSGGTGNTIYF
TGTGCCAGCAGTTCGGGGGGAACAGGAAACACCATATATTTT
>TRBD2|NA|TRBJ2-1|TRBV4-1
CASSQLAGGPNEQFF
TGCGCCAGCAGCCAACTAGCGGGGGGGCCCAATGAGCAGTTCTTC
>NA|NA|TRBJ1-1|TRBV7-9
CASSFQREGGTEAFF
TGTGCCAGCAGCTTTCAAAGGGAGGGGGGCACTGAAGCTTTCTTT